What follows are 5 T cell receptor beta chains derived from one specimen sequenced in a study of blood T cells in healthy people across ages. Together with a sample-barcoded 5' primer, a J-beta primer mix was included in a second PCR lasting about 7 to 12 cycles. From the 5' RACE reads, TCRdb called clonotypes with MiXCR, one entry per CDR3 protein. The sample lists 800,000 to 1,000,000 distinct CDR3 sequences; 45% to 50% were seen once. The sequenced sample consisted of blood. The origin of the receptors is a man aged 25 to 40 in good health.

The chain has TRBV6-5 and TRBJ1-2; tentatively, D is TRBD1 (5 bases). This CDR3 is 13 amino acids long. Per germline, CDR1 MNHEY and CDR2 SVGAGI. V dropped 2 bases and J dropped 4 bases, with 8 bases sitting between them. The CDR3 DNA follows: TGTGCCAGCAGTTACGGCAGGGTCTATGGCTACACCTTC. As protein: CASSYGRVYGYTF.

The chain recombines TRBV12-3 or TRBV12-4 with TRBJ2-6, with 8 bases fitting TRBD1. The ends lost 9 bases at V and 0 bases at J; junction bases unmatched: 10. There are 17 residues in the CDR3. The CDR3 is CASNPTGDSSGANVLTF. The CDR3 bases are TGTGCCAGTAATCCGACAGGGGACAGCTCTGGGGCCAACGTCCTGACTTTC.

The rearrangement uses TRBV4-1 and TRBJ2-1, with 8 bases that match TRBD1. CDR3 length equals 14 residues. Germline CDR1 and CDR2: MGHRA and YSYEKL. J gave up 13 bases and V 4 bases, and 12 bases lay outside the gene matches. Here the CDR3 DNA reads TGCGCCAGCAGCCTGACCGACAGGGGCGGGGATCAGTTCTTC. This translates into CASSLTDRGGDQFF.

The V gene is TRBV7-6, the J gene TRBJ2-3, with 8 bases that match TRBD2. The length of the CDR3 is 15 residues. Looked up from germline, CDR1 is SGHVS and CDR2 is FNYEAQ. The J segment lost 1 base and the V segment lost 3 bases, leaving 3 bases of the junction unmatched. CDR3 nucleotide sequence: TGTGCCAGCAGCTTCGGCGGGGGGCGCACAGATACGCAGTATTTT. Residues: CASSFGGGRTDTQYF.

This chain links TRBV4-1 with TRBJ2-3; D not resolved. The CDR3 length is 15 residues. Germline CDR1 reads MGHRA; CDR2 reads YSYEKL. V gave up 0 bases and J gave up 0 bases, with 7 bases separating them. The chain's CDR3 is CASSQDSASTDTQYF. The CDR3, as DNA: TGCGCCAGCAGCCAAGATTCGGCCAGCACAGATACGCAGTATTTT.